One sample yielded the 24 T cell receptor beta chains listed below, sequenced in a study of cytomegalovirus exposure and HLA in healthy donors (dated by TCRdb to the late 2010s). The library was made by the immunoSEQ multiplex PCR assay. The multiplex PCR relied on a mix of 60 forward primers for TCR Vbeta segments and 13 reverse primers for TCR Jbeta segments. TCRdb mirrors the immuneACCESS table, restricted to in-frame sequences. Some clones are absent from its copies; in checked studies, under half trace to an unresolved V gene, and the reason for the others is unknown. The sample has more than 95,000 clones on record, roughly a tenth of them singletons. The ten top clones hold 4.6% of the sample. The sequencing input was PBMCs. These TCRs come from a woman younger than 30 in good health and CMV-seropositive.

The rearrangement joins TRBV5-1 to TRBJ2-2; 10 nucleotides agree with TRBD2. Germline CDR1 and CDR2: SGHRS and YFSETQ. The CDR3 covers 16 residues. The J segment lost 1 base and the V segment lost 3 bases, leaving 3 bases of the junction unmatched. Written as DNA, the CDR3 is TGCGCCAGCAGCTCAGGACTAGCGGAGAACACCGGGGAGCTGTTTTTT. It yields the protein CASSSGLAENTGELFF.

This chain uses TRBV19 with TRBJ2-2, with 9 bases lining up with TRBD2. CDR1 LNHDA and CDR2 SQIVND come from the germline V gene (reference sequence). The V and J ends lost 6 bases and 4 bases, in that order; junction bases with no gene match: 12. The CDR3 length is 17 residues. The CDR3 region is CASSRGSGSILTGELFF. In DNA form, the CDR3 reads TGTGCCAGTAGCCGGGGTAGCGGGAGCATTCTCACCGGGGAGCTGTTTTTT.

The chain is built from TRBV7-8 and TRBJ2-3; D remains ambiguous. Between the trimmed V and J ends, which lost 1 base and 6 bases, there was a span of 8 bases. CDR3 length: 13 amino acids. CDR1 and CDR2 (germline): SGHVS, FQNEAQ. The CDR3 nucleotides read TGTGCCAGCAGCTTAGGGGCCAGGGATACGCAGTATTTT. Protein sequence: CASSLGARDTQYF.

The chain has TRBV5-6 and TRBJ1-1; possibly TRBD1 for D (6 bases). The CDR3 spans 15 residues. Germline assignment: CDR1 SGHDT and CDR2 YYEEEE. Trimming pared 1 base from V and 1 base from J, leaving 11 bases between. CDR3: CASSLIRTENTEAFF. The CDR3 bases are TGTGCCAGCAGCTTGATAAGGACAGAGAACACTGAAGCTTTCTTT.

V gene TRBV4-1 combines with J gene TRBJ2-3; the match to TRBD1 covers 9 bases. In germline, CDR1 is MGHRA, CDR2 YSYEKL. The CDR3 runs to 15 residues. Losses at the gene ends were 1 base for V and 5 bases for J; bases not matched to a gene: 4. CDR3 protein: CASSQGQGGLDTQYF. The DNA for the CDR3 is TGCGCCAGCAGCCAAGGACAGGGGGGATTAGATACGCAGTATTTT.

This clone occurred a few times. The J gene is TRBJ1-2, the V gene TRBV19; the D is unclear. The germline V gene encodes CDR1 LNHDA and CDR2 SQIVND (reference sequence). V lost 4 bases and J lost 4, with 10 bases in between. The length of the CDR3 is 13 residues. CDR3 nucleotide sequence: TGTGCCAGTAGTAGGGGAGTGGGCTATGGCTACACCTTC. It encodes CASSRGVGYGYTF.

The CDR3 reads CASSGSVANEKLFF. In DNA form, the CDR3 reads TGTGCCAGCAGCGGTTCGGTCGCGAATGAAAAACTGTTTTTT. The V and J genes are TRBV9 and TRBJ1-4; D remains unclear. The V gene's germline CDR1 is SGDLS and CDR2 YYNGEE. With 3 bases removed from V and 5 bases from J, the gap between germline ends came to 11 bases. The CDR3 sequence is 14 residues long.

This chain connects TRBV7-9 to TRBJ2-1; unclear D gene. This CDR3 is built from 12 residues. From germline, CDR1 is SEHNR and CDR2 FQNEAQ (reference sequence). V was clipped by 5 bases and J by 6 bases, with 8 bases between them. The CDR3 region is CASSAPGNEQFF. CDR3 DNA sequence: TGTGCCAGCAGCGCCCCGGGCAATGAGCAGTTCTTC.

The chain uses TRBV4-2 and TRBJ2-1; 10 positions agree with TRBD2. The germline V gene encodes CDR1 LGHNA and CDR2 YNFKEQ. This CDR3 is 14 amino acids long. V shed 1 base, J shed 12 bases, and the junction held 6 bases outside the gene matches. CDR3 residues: CASSQGLAGYGQFF. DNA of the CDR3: TGTGCCAGCAGCCAAGGACTAGCGGGTTACGGGCAGTTCTTC.

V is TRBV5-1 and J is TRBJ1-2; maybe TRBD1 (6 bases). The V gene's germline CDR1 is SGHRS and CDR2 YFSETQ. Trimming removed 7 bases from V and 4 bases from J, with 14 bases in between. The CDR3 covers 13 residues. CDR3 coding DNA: TGCGCCAGCCGAATGCCAGGGGTCTATGGCTACACCTTC. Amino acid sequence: CASRMPGVYGYTF.

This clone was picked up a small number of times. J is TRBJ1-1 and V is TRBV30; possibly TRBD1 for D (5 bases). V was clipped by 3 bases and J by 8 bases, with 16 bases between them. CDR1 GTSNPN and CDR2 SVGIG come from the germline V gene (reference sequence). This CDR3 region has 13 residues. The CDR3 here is CAWRTLGGVEAFF. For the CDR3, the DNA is TGTGCCTGGAGGACGCTTGGGGGGGTCGAAGCTTTCTTT.

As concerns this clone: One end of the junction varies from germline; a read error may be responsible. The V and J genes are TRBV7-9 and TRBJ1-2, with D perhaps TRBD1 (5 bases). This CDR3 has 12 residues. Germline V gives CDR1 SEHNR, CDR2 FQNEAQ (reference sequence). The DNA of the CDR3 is TGTGCCAGCAGCTCAGGGTTCGGCGGCTCCACCTTC. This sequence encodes CASSSGFGGSTF.

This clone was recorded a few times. The CDR3 region has the DNA TGTGCCAGCAGCTTAACAGGGGGCTCAAAAGAGACCCAGTACTTC. Translating it yields CASSLTGGSKETQYF. The J gene is TRBJ2-5, the V gene TRBV11-3; 9 bases are shared with TRBD1. The J segment lost 3 bases and the V segment lost 2 bases, leaving 4 bases of the junction unmatched. Per germline, CDR1 SGHNT and CDR2 YENEEA. CDR3 length equals 15 residues. Based on the CDR3 plus reference TRBV11-3 and TRBJ2-5, the full variable domain is EAGVVQSPRYKIIEKKQPVAFWCNPISGHNTLYWYLQNLGQGPELLIRYENEEAVDDSQLPKDRFSAERLKGVDSTLKIQPAELGDSAVYLCASSLTGGSKETQYFGPGTRLLVL.

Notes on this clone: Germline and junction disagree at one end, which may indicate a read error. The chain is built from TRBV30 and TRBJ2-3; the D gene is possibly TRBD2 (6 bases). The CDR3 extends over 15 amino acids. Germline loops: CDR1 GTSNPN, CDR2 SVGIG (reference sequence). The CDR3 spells CAWSVLGRDSDKQYF. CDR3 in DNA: TGTGCCTGGAGTGTACTGGGGCGGGATTCAGATAAGCAGTATTTT.

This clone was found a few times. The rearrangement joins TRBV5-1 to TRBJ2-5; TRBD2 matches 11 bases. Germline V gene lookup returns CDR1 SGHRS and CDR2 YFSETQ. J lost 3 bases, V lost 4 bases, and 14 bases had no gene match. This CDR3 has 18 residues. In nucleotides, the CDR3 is TGCGCCAGCAGCCCGGGGTTCGTTCTAGCGGGAGGTAAAGAGACCCAGTACTTC. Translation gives CASSPGFVLAGGKETQYF.

The CDR3 is CASSSAAGQSPEQYF. As DNA, the CDR3 is TGTGCCAGTAGTAGTGCTGCCGGACAGTCTCCCGAGCAGTACTTC. The genes are TRBV19 and TRBJ2-7; a possible D gene is TRBD1 (6 bases). With 4 bases removed from V and 6 bases from J, the gap between germline ends came to 19 bases. The V gene's germline CDR1 is LNHDA and CDR2 SQIVND (reference sequence). The CDR3 runs to 15 residues.

The CDR3 region is CASSPQGNSYEQYF. The CDR3 coding sequence is TGCGCCAGCAGCCCACAGGGGAATTCCTACGAGCAGTACTTC. The chain links TRBV5-1 to TRBJ2-7, with TRBD1 matching 7 bases. V dropped 4 bases and J dropped 1; count of bases not matched to a gene: 5. The CDR3 loop spans 14 amino acids. Germline CDR1 and CDR2: SGHRS and YFSETQ.

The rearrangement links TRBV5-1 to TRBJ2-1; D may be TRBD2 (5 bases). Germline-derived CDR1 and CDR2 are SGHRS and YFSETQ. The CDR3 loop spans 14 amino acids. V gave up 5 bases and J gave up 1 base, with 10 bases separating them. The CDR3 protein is CASSSSESYNEQFF. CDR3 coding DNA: TGCGCCAGCAGTAGTAGCGAGTCCTACAATGAGCAGTTCTTC.

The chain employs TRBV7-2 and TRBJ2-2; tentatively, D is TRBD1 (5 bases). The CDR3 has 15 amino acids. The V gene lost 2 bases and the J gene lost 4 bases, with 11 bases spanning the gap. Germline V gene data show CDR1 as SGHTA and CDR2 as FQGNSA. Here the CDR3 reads CASSLMVGATGELFF. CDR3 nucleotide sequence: TGTGCCAGCAGCTTAATGGTTGGGGCCACCGGGGAGCTGTTTTTT.

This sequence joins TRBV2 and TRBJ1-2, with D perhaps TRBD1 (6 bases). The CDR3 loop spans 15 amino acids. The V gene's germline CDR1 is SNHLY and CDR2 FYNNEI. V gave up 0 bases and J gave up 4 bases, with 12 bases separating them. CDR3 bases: TGTGCCAGCAGTGAAGCGTTTTGGGGGCCCTATGGCTACACCTTC. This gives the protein CASSEAFWGPYGYTF.

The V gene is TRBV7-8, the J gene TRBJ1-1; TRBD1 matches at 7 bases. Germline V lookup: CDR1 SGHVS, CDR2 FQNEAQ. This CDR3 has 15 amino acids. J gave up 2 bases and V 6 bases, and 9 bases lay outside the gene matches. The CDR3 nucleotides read TGTGCCAGCAGTAACATACAGGGGAGAAACACTGAAGCTTTCTTT. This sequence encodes CASSNIQGRNTEAFF.

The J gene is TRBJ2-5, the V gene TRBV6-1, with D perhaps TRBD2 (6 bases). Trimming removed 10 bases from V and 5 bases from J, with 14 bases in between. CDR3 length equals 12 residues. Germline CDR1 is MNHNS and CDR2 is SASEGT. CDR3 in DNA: TGTGCCACCTGGCTAGCGCCGGAGACCCAGTACTTC. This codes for CATWLAPETQYF.

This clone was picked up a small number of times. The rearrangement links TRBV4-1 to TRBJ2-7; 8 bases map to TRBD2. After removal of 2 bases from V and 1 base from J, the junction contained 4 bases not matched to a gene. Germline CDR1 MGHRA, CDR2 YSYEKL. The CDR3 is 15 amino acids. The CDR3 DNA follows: TGCGCCAGCAGCCAAATACTAGCGGAGTCCTACGAGCAGTACTTC. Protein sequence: CASSQILAESYEQYF.

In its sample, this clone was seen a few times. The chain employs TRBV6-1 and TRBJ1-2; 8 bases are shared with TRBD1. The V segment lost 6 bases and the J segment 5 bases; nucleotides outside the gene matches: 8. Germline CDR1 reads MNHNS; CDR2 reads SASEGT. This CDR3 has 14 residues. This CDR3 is CASSPPGQEYGYTF. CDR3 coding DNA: TGTGCCAGCAGCCCCCCGGGACAGGAATATGGCTACACCTTC.